The 18 T cell receptor beta chains below come from one sample, sequenced in a study of Graves' ophthalmopathy and Graves' hyperthyroidism. Using RNA transcripts, the TCR beta CDR3 regions were amplified. An initial RT-PCR round employing HTBI primers preceded a second-round multiplex PCR. TCRdb reanalysed the multiplex PCR reads using MiXCR and keeps one entry per CDR3 protein. Of 900,000 to 1,200,000 distinct CDR3 sequences listed, about 38% were seen once; the top ten hold 8.5% to 14%. Material for sequencing was peripheral blood or thyroid tissue (not recorded which). The receptors were gathered from an adult man with Graves' hyperthyroidism.

Remarks on this clonotype: At one of its ends the junction is not consistent with the germline gene, which may arise from a read error. The gene calls are TRBV7-2 and TRBJ2-7; TRBD1 might be the D (5 bases). CDR3 size: 13 residues. Germline V gene sequence: CDR1 SGHTA, CDR2 FQGNSA. The CDR3 loop reads CASSHQGPYERYF. As DNA, the CDR3 is TGCGCCAGCAGCCACCAGGGCCCCTACGAGCGGTACTTC.

In this sample, this clonotype turned up many times. The chain uses TRBV10-3 and TRBJ1-2, with 8 bases identical to TRBD1. There are 16 residues in the CDR3. V shed 2 bases, J shed 4 bases, and the junction held 9 bases outside the gene matches. Germline CDR1 reads ENHRY; CDR2 reads SYGVKD. The CDR3 sequence is CAISEDRGRALYGYTF. In DNA, the CDR3 is TGTGCCATCAGTGAGGACAGGGGTCGCGCCCTCTATGGCTACACCTTC.

This clonotype has only a few counts. The chain joins TRBV6-5 to TRBJ2-7, with a tentative D call TRBD2 (6 bases). This CDR3 is built from 12 residues. V lost 8 bases to trimming and J lost 2 bases, with 10 bases between them. Germline CDR1 MNHEY, CDR2 SVGAGI. CDR3 DNA: TGTGCCAGCGGAGGGATTCCCTACGAGCAGTACTTC. It is translated as CASGGIPYEQYF.

This clonotype was observed a few times. V gene TRBV28 combines with J gene TRBJ1-6; TRBD1 matches 7 bases. Per germline, CDR1 MDHEN and CDR2 SYDVKM. The CDR3 is made up of 15 amino acids. V dropped 11 bases and J dropped 5; count of bases not matched to a gene: 12. The DNA for the CDR3 is TGTGCCTCGGCGGGACAGCCCGCCGATAATTCACCCCTCCACTTT. This gives the protein CASAGQPADNSPLHF.

V and J are TRBV20-1 and TRBJ2-7; the match to TRBD2 covers 13 bases. V dropped 4 bases and J dropped 6; count of bases not matched to a gene: 24. The CDR3 extends over 20 amino acids. Germline V CDR1 and CDR2: DFQATT, SNEGSKA (reference sequence). CDR3 bases: TGCAGTGCTAACCCCTGGGCCTGGACTAGCGGGAGTTTTGGACTCCCCGAGCAGTACTTC. Translation gives CSANPWAWTSGSFGLPEQYF.

In its sample, this clonotype was seen a few times. The rearrangement joins TRBV7-9 to TRBJ2-5; D may be TRBD1 or TRBD2 (5 bases each). The germline V and J ends were trimmed by 8 bases and 4 bases, with 32 bases remaining between them. The CDR3 loop spans 19 amino acids. Germline-derived CDR1 and CDR2 are SEHNR and FQNEAQ (reference sequence). This chain's CDR3 is CASQGPPGQETYRGETQYF. CDR3 DNA sequence: TGTGCCAGCCAAGGCCCTCCGGGGCAGGAGACCTATCGAGGAGAGACCCAGTACTTC.

This rearrangement joins TRBV20-1 to TRBJ1-2; 10 positions match TRBD1. The CDR3 is made up of 13 amino acids. CDR1 DFQATT and CDR2 SNEGSKA come from the germline V gene (reference sequence). With V trimmed by 7 bases and J by 7 bases, 9 bases remained unmatched. The CDR3 sequence: CSVWDRGLGGYTF. As DNA, the CDR3 is TGCAGTGTTTGGGACAGGGGATTAGGTGGCTACACCTTC.

The J gene is TRBJ2-6, the V gene TRBV25-1; D is undetermined. V shed 8 bases and J shed 3 bases, with 11 bases lying between them. CDR3 length: 14 amino acids. The V gene's germline CDR1 is MGHDK and CDR2 SYGVNS. The CDR3 coding sequence is TGTGCCAGCTTGGGGAAGATTGGGGCCAACGTCCTGACTTTC. The encoded protein is CASLGKIGANVLTF.

Many counts were recorded for this clonotype. This chain links TRBV5-1 with TRBJ2-2; a weak D match, TRBD2 (6 bases). V lost 4 bases and J lost 4, with 14 bases in between. Germline V gene data show CDR1 as SGHRS and CDR2 as YFSETQ. The CDR3 loop spans 15 amino acids. CDR3 amino acids: CASSDQRESTGELFF. The CDR3 bases are TGCGCCAGCAGCGATCAACGGGAGAGCACCGGGGAGCTGTTTTTT.

This clonotype was seen more than once but under ten times. CDR3 sequence: CAGRGGGHQINTGELFF. The CDR3 DNA reads as TGTGCCGGGCGGGGTGGCGGCCACCAGATTAACACCGGGGAGCTGTTTTTT. V is TRBV12-3 or TRBV12-4 and J is TRBJ2-2, with a tentative D call TRBD2 (6 bases). The CDR3 contains 17 residues. V lost 11 bases to trimming and J lost 2 bases, with 24 bases between them.

This clonotype was seen only once. This rearrangement joins TRBV9 to TRBJ2-7, with D possibly being TRBD1 (6 bases). The CDR3 extends over 13 amino acids. V gave up 8 bases and J gave up 3 bases, with 15 bases separating them. Germline V gives CDR1 SGDLS, CDR2 YYNGEE. CDR3 in amino acids: CASGQTASYEQYF. CDR3 DNA sequence: TGTGCCAGTGGACAGACAGCGAGCTACGAGCAGTACTTC.

This chain uses TRBV12-3 or TRBV12-4 with TRBJ2-7, with TRBD1 matching over 10 bases. The V and J ends lost 6 bases and 1 base, in that order; junction bases with no gene match: 9. This CDR3 spans 16 amino acids. The CDR3 DNA reads as TGTGCCAGCAGCCCCGGGACAGGGGCGGAATCCTACGAGCAGTACTTC. This translates into CASSPGTGAESYEQYF.

This clonotype was detected only a few times. V usage is TRBV7-2 and J usage is TRBJ1-4; 8 nucleotides line up with TRBD1. Looked up from germline, CDR1 is SGHTA and CDR2 is FQGNSA. V was pared by 5 bases and J by 6 bases, with 8 bases of the junction left unmatched. The CDR3 consists of 15 residues. Written as DNA, the CDR3 is TGTGCCAGCAGCCCTAGGACAGGGAGAGATGAAAAACTGTTTTTT. This gives the protein CASSPRTGRDEKLFF.

The CDR3 loop is CASSQGRGRTVEQYF. CDR3 nucleotide sequence: TGTGCCAGCAGCCAAGGACGGGGACGGACAGTCGAGCAGTACTTC. The genes are TRBV14 and TRBJ2-7, with a possible D match to TRBD1 (6 bases). This CDR3 has 15 amino acids. V gave up 1 base and J gave up 6 bases, with 16 bases separating them. CDR1 and CDR2 (germline): SGHDN, FVKESK.

This clonotype was seen at least ten times. This chain links TRBV7-9 with TRBJ1-2, with D possibly being TRBD1 (5 bases). The CDR3 has 15 residues. Trimming cost V 2 bases and J 2 bases, with 12 bases left between them. Germline V lookup: CDR1 SEHNR, CDR2 FQNEAQ (reference sequence). The CDR3 sequence: CASSLMDIRNYGYTF. CDR3 nucleotide sequence: TGTGCCAGCAGCTTAATGGACATTCGGAACTATGGCTACACCTTC.

The CDR3 reads CSVKRQGGMNTEAFF. The CDR3 bases are TGCAGCGTTAAACGACAGGGGGGCATGAACACTGAAGCTTTCTTT. The chain couples TRBV29-1 to TRBJ1-1, with TRBD1 matching over 9 bases. V was clipped by 5 bases and J by 0 bases; unmatched bases: 7. Germline CDR1 SQVTM, CDR2 ANQGSEA. The CDR3 spans 15 residues.

This chain uses TRBV10-2 with TRBJ1-1; TRBD1 matches 7 bases. CDR1 WSHSY and CDR2 SAAADI come from the germline V gene. This CDR3 is 14 amino acids long. Trimming at V came to 7 bases and at J to 0 bases, leaving 5 bases not matched to a gene. CDR3 in amino acids: CASIAGGLNTEAFF. The CDR3 DNA reads TGCGCCAGCATCGCAGGGGGTTTGAACACTGAAGCTTTCTTT.

V is TRBV10-3 and J is TRBJ1-1; no definite D call. The assigned J gene may be wrong: the sequence end matches TRBJ2-5 better. This CDR3 comprises 12 residues. CDR1 and CDR2 (germline): ENHRY, SYGVKD. Here the CDR3 reads CAISDMGWTQYF. The CDR3, as DNA: TGTGCCATCAGTGACATGGGGTGGACCCAGTACTTC.